This TCR beta chain appears in the sequencing data of a study of cytomegalovirus exposure and HLA in healthy donors. Study-level points and caveats: In a later analysis, most CMV-associated TCR beta chains appeared HLA-restricted. A missense variant in DCLRE1C was later tied to TCR beta V- and J-gene trimming.

This CDR3 region has 12 residues. Trimming left V 4 bases short and J 4 bases short, with 8 bases between. Germline V gene sequence: CDR1 SQVTM, CDR2 ANQGSEA. As to this clone: Its target is not known.

PCR primers comprised 60 Vbeta and 13 Jbeta primers. Clones were sequenced by immunoSEQ multiplex PCR, and TCRdb holds only the in-frame ones, with some missing. The table includes some 130,000 clones, 80% detected once. The TCR originated in a man aged 30 to 45 in good health and CMV-seronegative. The V call is TRBV29-1, the J call TRBJ1-3, with D uncertain. Sequenced sample: PBMCs. CDR3 protein: CSVGGPGNTIYF. The CDR3 nucleotides read TGCAGCGTTGGAGGGCCGGGAAACACCATATATTTT.